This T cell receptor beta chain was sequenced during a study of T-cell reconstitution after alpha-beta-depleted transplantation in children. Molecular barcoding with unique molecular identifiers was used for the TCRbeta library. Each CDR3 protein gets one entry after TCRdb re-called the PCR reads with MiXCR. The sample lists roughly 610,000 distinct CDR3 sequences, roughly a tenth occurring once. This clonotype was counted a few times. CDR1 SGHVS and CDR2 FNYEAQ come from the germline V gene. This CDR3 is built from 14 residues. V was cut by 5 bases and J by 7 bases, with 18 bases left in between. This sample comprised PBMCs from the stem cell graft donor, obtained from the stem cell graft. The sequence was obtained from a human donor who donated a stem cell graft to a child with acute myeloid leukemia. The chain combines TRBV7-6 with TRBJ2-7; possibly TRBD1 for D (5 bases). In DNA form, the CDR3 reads TGTGCCAGCAGCCCCGATCAGGGAATGGGGGAGCAGTACTTC. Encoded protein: CASSPDQGMGEQYF.